The source of this T cell receptor beta chain is a study of shared clonotypes between healthy human individuals. Only in-frame clones appear in the TCRdb table, and some are missing; sequencing was by immunoSEQ multiplex PCR. The sample contains 850,000 to 1,200,000 clones, about 70% of which appear only once. Donors comprised healthy HIV-negative adults lacking recent acute infections or vaccinations. This CDR3 is 14 amino acids long. CDR1 GTSNPN and CDR2 SVGIG come from the germline V gene (reference sequence). V lost 0 bases, J lost 5 bases, and 10 bases lay in between. V gene TRBV30 combines with J gene TRBJ2-2, with D unclear. Sequencing was carried out using memory CD4+ T cells sorted from blood. The subset was: CD45RA-negative fraction. The sequence was collected from a man aged 18 to 29 in good health. The CDR3 DNA is TGTGCCTGGAGTGTAGATCTGGGGACCGGGGAGCTGTTTTTT. Amino acids: CAWSVDLGTGELFF.